The 22 T cell receptor beta chains listed next were all sequenced from one sample in a study of blood T cells in healthy people across ages. Primers used in a second PCR of about 7 to 12 cycles were a sample-barcoded 5' primer and a J-beta primer mix. TCRdb processed the 5' RACE reads anew with MiXCR; each CDR3 protein has one entry. The sample yields around 1,500,000 distinct CDR3 sequences, under 30% seen once. Sequencing was done on a sample of blood. The source of these receptors is a woman under 40 in good health.

This clonotype was picked up many times. The chain combines TRBV4-1 with TRBJ2-7; 11 bases are shared with TRBD1. Germline V lookup: CDR1 MGHRA, CDR2 YSYEKL. This CDR3 comprises 14 residues. The V segment lost 8 bases and the J segment 4 bases; nucleotides outside the gene matches: 7. The CDR3 protein is CASAPGQGVYEQYF. CDR3 DNA sequence: TGCGCCAGCGCCCCGGGACAGGGGGTGTACGAGCAGTACTTC.

In its sample, this clonotype was seen a few times. The genes are TRBV10-3 and TRBJ1-1; D is possibly TRBD1 (6 bases). The V end lost 7 bases, the J end lost 4 bases, and 13 bases lay between the germline ends. CDR3 length: 13 amino acids. Germline values: CDR1 ENHRY, CDR2 SYGVKD. The CDR3 sequence is CAIKQEGGTEAFF. CDR3 sequence (DNA): TGTGCCATCAAACAGGAAGGGGGCACTGAAGCTTTCTTT.

This clonotype was counted at least ten times. This rearrangement joins TRBV9 to TRBJ2-7; 13 bases line up with TRBD2. Looked up from germline, CDR1 is SGDLS and CDR2 is YYNGEE. The length of the CDR3 is 16 residues. Trimming cost V 4 bases and J 12 bases; bases outside gene matches: 16. In nucleotides, the CDR3 is TGTGCCAGCAGCCCAGATTCCGGACTAGCGGGAGAGGGTACGTACTTC. This gives the protein CASSPDSGLAGEGTYF.

The chain carries TRBV7-9 and TRBJ1-1, with a tentative D call TRBD1 (5 bases). V was clipped by 3 bases and J by 5 bases, with 13 bases between them. Germline CDR1 and CDR2: SEHNR and FQNEAQ (reference sequence). The CDR3 extends over 14 amino acids. The CDR3 protein is CASSLEQGKTEAFF. The CDR3 coding sequence is TGTGCCAGCAGCTTGGAGCAGGGCAAGACTGAAGCTTTCTTT.

This clonotype has a handful of counts. The chain has TRBV6-5 and TRBJ1-2; 10 bases agree with TRBD1. The CDR3 length is 15 residues. J gave up 7 bases and V 5 bases, and 10 bases lay outside the gene matches. Germline CDR1 and CDR2: MNHEY and SVGAGI. CDR3 sequence: CASSTFRDRGFGYTF. The CDR3 nucleotides are TGTGCCAGCAGTACTTTCCGGGACAGGGGCTTTGGCTACACCTTC.

The chain has TRBV10-2 and TRBJ1-3; 8 positions match TRBD1. V shed 4 bases and J 1 base; nucleotides not matched to a gene: 9. The CDR3 spans 17 residues. CDR1 is WSHSY and CDR2 is SAAADI in the germline V gene. CDR3 sequence: CASSVIPRQGSGNTIYF. The CDR3, as DNA: TGCGCCAGCAGTGTCATACCGAGACAGGGGTCTGGAAACACCATATATTTT.

This clonotype was seen at least ten times. V and J are TRBV10-3 and TRBJ1-2, with 8 positions matching TRBD1. The CDR3 totals 14 residues. CDR1 is ENHRY, CDR2 SYGVKD, per germline. J gave up 7 bases and V 8 bases, and 12 bases lay outside the gene matches. The CDR3 DNA is TGTGCCATCGGGATTACCGGGACAGGAGCTGGCTACACCTTC. It translates to CAIGITGTGAGYTF.

This clonotype was seen a few times. The V call is TRBV3-1, the J call TRBJ1-5; perhaps TRBD1 as D (5 bases). Germline CDR1 is LGHDT and CDR2 is YNNKEL (reference sequence). The CDR3 is made up of 13 amino acids. Trimming stripped 4 bases from V and 9 bases from J, with 13 bases between. DNA for the CDR3: TGTGCCAGCAGCCCGAGTACCGGGGGGCCCCAGCATTTT. This sequence encodes CASSPSTGGPQHF.

The rearrangement joins TRBV20-1 to TRBJ2-1; tentatively, D is TRBD1 or TRBD2 (5 bases each). Germline lookup yields CDR1 DFQATT and CDR2 SNEGSKA (reference sequence). Trimming pared 3 bases from V and 9 bases from J, leaving 21 bases between. The CDR3 runs to 15 residues. CDR3 region: CSASLPKGTHSEQFF. The CDR3 region has the DNA TGCAGTGCTAGCCTCCCCAAGGGGACGCACAGTGAGCAGTTCTTC.

The rearrangement links TRBV5-6 to TRBJ2-1; tentative D call: TRBD2 (5 bases). Per germline, CDR1 SGHDT and CDR2 YYEEEE. The CDR3 is 15 residues long. V lost 4 bases and J 5 bases, leaving 16 bases between the germline ends. DNA of the CDR3: TGTGCCAGCAGCCAAGATCGACTACTTAACAATGAGCAGTTCTTC. This gives the protein CASSQDRLLNNEQFF.

The rearrangement uses TRBV6-6 and TRBJ2-5; 13 positions match TRBD2. Germline V gene lookup returns CDR1 MNHNY and CDR2 SVGAGI (reference sequence). This CDR3 is 14 amino acids long. J was trimmed by 5 bases and V by 6 bases; bases with no gene match: 3. CDR3 amino acids: CASRTSGGGETQYF. The DNA for the CDR3 is TGTGCCAGCAGAACTAGCGGGGGGGGGGAGACCCAGTACTTC.

This clonotype occurred a few times. CDR3 amino acids: CASSVYVAGGSDTQYF. The CDR3, as DNA: TGTGCCAGCAGCGTATATGTGGCGGGGGGGTCAGATACGCAGTATTTT. The genes are TRBV9 and TRBJ2-3, with 9 positions matching TRBD2. The CDR3 contains 16 residues. Losses at the gene ends were 1 base for V and 4 bases for J; bases not matched to a gene: 7. Germline values: CDR1 SGDLS, CDR2 YYNGEE.

This clonotype was detected a few times. The chain is built from TRBV24-1 and TRBJ2-3; D call uncertain. V lost 7 bases and J lost 0, with 7 bases in between. Per germline, CDR1 KGHDR and CDR2 SFDVKD. The CDR3 contains 13 residues. The CDR3 loop is CATSKHSTDTQYF. The CDR3 DNA follows: TGTGCCACCAGCAAACACAGCACAGATACGCAGTATTTT.

The rearrangement links TRBV24-1 to TRBJ1-1; possible D gene TRBD1, 5 bases. The CDR3 has 15 amino acids. Germline-derived CDR1 and CDR2 are KGHDR and SFDVKD. V lost 3 bases, J lost 1 base, and 11 bases lay in between. The CDR3 DNA reads as TGTGCCACCAGTGATCCGAGAACAGGGAACACTGAAGCTTTCTTT. This codes for CATSDPRTGNTEAFF.

This clonotype was seen just once. In nucleotides, the CDR3 is TGTGCCAGCAGTTGCCCGGACAGTTCCCAAAACATTCAGTACTTC. Protein product: CASSCPDSSQNIQYF. V is TRBV6-6 and J is TRBJ2-4, with TRBD1 as a possible D gene (6 bases). This CDR3 has 15 residues. V lost 4 bases and J lost 5, with 15 bases in between. From germline, CDR1 is MNHNY and CDR2 SVGAGI (reference sequence).

This clonotype appeared a single time. The V gene is TRBV11-2, the J gene TRBJ1-3; tentatively, D is TRBD1 (6 bases). CDR1 and CDR2 (germline): SGHAT, FQNNGV. V lost 6 bases, J lost 4 bases, and 16 bases lay in between. There are 15 residues in the CDR3. The CDR3 DNA reads TGTGCCAGCAGTACAACCGGGACATCAGGAAACACCATATATTTT. The encoded protein is CASSTTGTSGNTIYF.

The chain uses TRBV4-3 and TRBJ2-3, with 8 nucleotides matching TRBD1. V trimming: 1 base; J trimming: 3 bases; junction bases outside the gene matches: 9. The CDR3 is 17 residues long. The germline V gene encodes CDR1 LGHNA and CDR2 YSLEER. As DNA, the CDR3 is TGCGCCAGCAGCCAAGTTGTTAGGACAGGGACGACAGATACGCAGTATTTT. This translates into CASSQVVRTGTTDTQYF.

This clonotype appeared a few times. The rearrangement joins TRBV4-1 to TRBJ2-1, with 8 bases matching TRBD2. CDR3 length: 15 amino acids. Trimming at V came to 3 bases and at J to 4 bases, leaving 5 bases not matched to a gene. Germline CDR1 reads MGHRA; CDR2 reads YSYEKL. As DNA, the CDR3 is TGCGCCAGCAGCCATCAGCGGGGGCCTTACAATGAGCAGTTCTTC. Protein: CASSHQRGPYNEQFF.

This clonotype was counted a few times. The rearrangement links TRBV2 to TRBJ1-2; tentatively, D is TRBD1 (5 bases). Germline values: CDR1 SNHLY, CDR2 FYNNEI. CDR3 length: 13 amino acids. Trimming took 7 bases from V and 5 from J, leaving 14 bases between them. In DNA form, the CDR3 reads TGTGCCAGCACCATGGGACGGGGGTATGGCTACACCTTC. Translated: CASTMGRGYGYTF.

A few counts support this clonotype. This chain connects TRBV3-1 to TRBJ2-1; D is ambiguous. V gave up 0 bases and J gave up 5 bases, with 5 bases separating them. In germline, CDR1 is LGHDT, CDR2 YNNKEL (reference sequence). The CDR3 spans 13 residues. The CDR3 DNA is TGTGCCAGCAGCCAAGACGGCGACAATGAGCAGTTCTTC. Translation: CASSQDGDNEQFF.

This clonotype was observed at least ten times. V is TRBV29-1 and J is TRBJ2-7, with D perhaps TRBD2 (6 bases). Trimming removed 4 bases from V and 9 bases from J, with 19 bases in between. Germline V gives CDR1 SQVTM, CDR2 ANQGSEA. This CDR3 comprises 13 residues. The CDR3 protein is CSVGLDGSSGQYF. The DNA for the CDR3 is TGCAGCGTTGGACTAGACGGATCCTCTGGGCAGTACTTC.

V gene TRBV15 combines with J gene TRBJ2-5; D may be TRBD1 (6 bases). Looked up from germline, CDR1 is LNHNV and CDR2 is YYDKDF (reference sequence). V gave up 3 bases and J gave up 0 bases, with 14 bases separating them. CDR3 size: 16 residues. The CDR3 nucleotides are TGTGCCACCAGCAGTAGGTCCAGGACAGACCAAGAGACCCAGTACTTC. It specifies CATSSRSRTDQETQYF.